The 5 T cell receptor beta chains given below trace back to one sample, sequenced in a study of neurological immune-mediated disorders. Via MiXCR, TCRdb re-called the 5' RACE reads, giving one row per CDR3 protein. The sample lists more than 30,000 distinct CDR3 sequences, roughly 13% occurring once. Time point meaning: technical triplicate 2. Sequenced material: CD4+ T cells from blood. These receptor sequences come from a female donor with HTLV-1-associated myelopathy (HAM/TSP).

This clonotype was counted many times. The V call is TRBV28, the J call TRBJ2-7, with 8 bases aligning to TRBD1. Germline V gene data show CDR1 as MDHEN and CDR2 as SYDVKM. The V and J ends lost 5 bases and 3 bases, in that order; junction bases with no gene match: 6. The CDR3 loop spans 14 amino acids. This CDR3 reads CASSPGGILYEQYF. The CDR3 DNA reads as TGTGCCAGCAGTCCAGGGGGCATACTCTACGAGCAGTACTTC.

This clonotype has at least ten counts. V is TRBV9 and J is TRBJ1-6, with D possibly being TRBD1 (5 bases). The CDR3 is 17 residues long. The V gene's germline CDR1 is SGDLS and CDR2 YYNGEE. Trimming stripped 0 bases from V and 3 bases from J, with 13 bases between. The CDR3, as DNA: TGTGCCAGCAGCGTAGATCCCAGGGCCGACTATAATTCACCCCTCCACTTT. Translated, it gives CASSVDPRADYNSPLHF.

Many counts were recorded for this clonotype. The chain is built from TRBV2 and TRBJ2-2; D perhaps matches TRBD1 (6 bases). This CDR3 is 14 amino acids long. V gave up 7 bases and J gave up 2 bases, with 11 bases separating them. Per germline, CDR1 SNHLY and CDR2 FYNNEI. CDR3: CASIRTANTGELFF. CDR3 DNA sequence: TGTGCCAGCATCAGGACAGCTAACACCGGGGAGCTGTTTTTT.

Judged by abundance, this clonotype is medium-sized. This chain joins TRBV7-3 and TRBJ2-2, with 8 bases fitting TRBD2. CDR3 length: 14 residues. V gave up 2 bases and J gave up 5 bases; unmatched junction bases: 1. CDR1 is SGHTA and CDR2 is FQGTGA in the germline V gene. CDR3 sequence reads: CASSLASGTGELFF. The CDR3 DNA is TGTGCCAGCAGCTTAGCTAGCGGGACCGGGGAGCTGTTTTTT.

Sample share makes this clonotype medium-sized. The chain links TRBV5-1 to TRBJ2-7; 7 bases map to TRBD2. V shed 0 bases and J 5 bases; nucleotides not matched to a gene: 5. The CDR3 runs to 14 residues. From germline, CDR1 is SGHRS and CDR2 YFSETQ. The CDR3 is CASSLGGRADEQYF. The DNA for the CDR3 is TGCGCCAGCAGCTTGGGGGGGAGGGCAGACGAGCAGTACTTC.